The 20 T cell receptor beta chains in this list originate from one sample, sequenced in a study of cytomegalovirus exposure and HLA in healthy donors (dated by TCRdb to between 2016 and 2019). The method behind the library was the immunoSEQ multiplex PCR assay. A mixture of 60 forward primers for TCR Vbeta segments and 13 reverse primers for TCR Jbeta segments was used in the multiplex PCR. Here the immuneACCESS table is served through TCRdb, limited to in-frame sequences with V and J called. Missing clones are a known gap in these copies; in checked studies unresolved V genes cover under half, and the rest lacks a known reason. The sample includes 150,000 to 200,000 clones, with 62% observed a single time. The top ten hold roughly 2.9% of the sample. The sample comprised PBMCs. The receptors shown here come from a middle-aged man in good health and CMV-seronegative.

The chain recombines TRBV10-3 with TRBJ2-3; possibly TRBD1 for D (5 bases). The CDR3 covers 12 residues. V lost 6 bases and J lost 3, with 7 bases in between. Per the germline V gene, CDR1 is ENHRY and CDR2 is SYGVKD. The CDR3 DNA sequence: TGTGCCATCAGGGGGCCGACAGATACGCAGTATTTT. This translates into CAIRGPTDTQYF.

V is TRBV4-3 and J is TRBJ2-4, with 10 positions matching TRBD2. V was pared by 2 bases and J by 4 bases, with 5 bases of the junction left unmatched. The CDR3 contains 16 residues. Germline CDR1 LGHNA, CDR2 YSLEER. The chain's CDR3 is CASSQPTSGTKNIQYF. For the CDR3, the DNA is TGCGCCAGCAGCCAACCAACTAGCGGGACAAAAAACATTCAGTACTTC.

This clone has just a few counts. This chain uses TRBV5-1 with TRBJ2-3; weak D call: TRBD2 (5 bases). Deletions cut 4 bases from V and 2 bases from J, with 14 bases between. The CDR3 sequence is 15 residues long. CDR1 and CDR2 (germline): SGHRS, YFSETQ. CDR3 sequence reads: CASSPREGLTDTQYF. In DNA, the CDR3 is TGCGCCAGCAGCCCCCGCGAGGGCCTCACAGATACGCAGTATTTT.

The chain employs TRBV18 and TRBJ2-3; TRBD1 agrees at 10 bases. Germline lookup yields CDR1 KGHSH and CDR2 LQKENI. This CDR3 is 16 amino acids long. With V trimmed by 2 bases and J by 2 bases, 4 bases remained unmatched. The CDR3 spells CASSPSGTGDTDTQYF. The CDR3 nucleotides are TGTGCCAGCTCACCATCCGGGACAGGGGACACAGATACGCAGTATTTT.

The table lists this clone with a few counts. This chain connects TRBV7-9 to TRBJ2-7; possible D gene TRBD1, 6 bases. Germline V gene sequence: CDR1 SEHNR, CDR2 FQNEAQ (reference sequence). V lost 2 bases and J lost 1, with 12 bases in between. This CDR3 contains 15 residues. CDR3 sequence reads: CASSLYPDRSYEQYF. The CDR3 nucleotides are TGTGCCAGCAGCTTATACCCGGACAGATCCTACGAGCAGTACTTC. Supplemented by reference TRBV7-9 and TRBJ2-7, the full variable domain reads DTGVSQNPRHKITKRGQNVTFRCDPISEHNRLYWYRQTLGQGPEFLTYFQNEAQLEKSRLLSDRFSAERPKGSFSTLEIQRTEQGDSAMYLCASSLYPDRSYEQYFGPGTRLTVT.

The chain links TRBV21-1 to TRBJ1-5; the listed D gene, TRBD1, was not tested against the DNA. TRBV21-1 is designated a pseudogene. CDR3 length: 16 residues. The DNA of the CDR3 is TGTGCCAGCAACCTTATCGGACAGGAACCCAATCAGCCCCAGCATTTT. It translates to CASNLIGQEPNQPQHF.

The sample holds a few counts of this clone. The chain has TRBV21-1 and TRBJ1-2; no DNA check was done on the table's D call, TRBD1. TRBV21-1 is an annotated pseudogene. The CDR3 contains 13 residues. The CDR3 sequence: CASSKGDRNGYTF. The CDR3 bases are TGTGCCAGCAGCAAGGGGGACAGGAATGGCTACACCTTC.

The chain joins TRBV19 to TRBJ2-3; TRBD2 aligns across 14 bases. V gave up 5 bases and J gave up 2 bases; unmatched junction bases: 15. The CDR3 loop spans 20 amino acids. Germline values: CDR1 LNHDA, CDR2 SQIVND (reference sequence). The CDR3 bases are TGTGCCAGTAGTCAGGGACTAGCGGGAGTGGGGTTCATTTACACAGATACGCAGTATTTT. Protein sequence: CASSQGLAGVGFIYTDTQYF. Supplemented by reference TRBV19 and TRBJ2-3, the full variable domain reads DGGITQSPKYLFRKEGQNVTLSCEQNLNHDAMYWYRQDPGQGLRLIYYSQIVNDFQKGDIAEGYSVSREKKESFPLTVTSAQKNPTAFYLCASSQGLAGVGFIYTDTQYFGPGTRLTVL.

V gene TRBV5-1 combines with J gene TRBJ2-2, with 8 bases fitting TRBD1. Germline lookup yields CDR1 SGHRS and CDR2 YFSETQ. The CDR3 runs 15 residues. V shed 7 bases and J 1 base; nucleotides not matched to a gene: 6. The CDR3 sequence is CASGGTGGNTGELFF. The CDR3 DNA reads as TGCGCCAGCGGGGGCACAGGGGGGAACACCGGGGAGCTGTTTTTT.

Here the CDR3 DNA reads TGTGCCAGCAAATTCGGGATGCAATACGAGCAGTACTTC. Encoded protein: CASKFGMQYEQYF. This chain uses TRBV6-5 with TRBJ2-7, with TRBD2 as a possible D gene (5 bases). The CDR3 has 13 residues. V was cut by 7 bases and J by 4 bases, with 14 bases left in between. Germline V lookup: CDR1 MNHEY, CDR2 SVGAGI.

The genes are TRBV25-1 and TRBJ1-5; a possible D gene is TRBD1 (5 bases). Germline V gene lookup returns CDR1 MGHDK and CDR2 SYGVNS. This CDR3 is 15 amino acids long. V lost 2 bases and J 3 bases, leaving 11 bases between the germline ends. CDR3 nucleotides: TGTGCCAGCAGTGAAACGGCGGGGGACAATCAGCCCCAGCATTTT. Translating gives CASSETAGDNQPQHF.

The table lists this clone with a few counts. The chain joins TRBV27 to TRBJ2-3; D is possibly TRBD2 (6 bases). The CDR3 consists of 14 residues. Germline CDR1 MNHEY, CDR2 SMNVEV (reference sequence). V lost 7 bases to trimming and J lost 3 bases, with 14 bases between them. The CDR3 DNA is TGTGCCAGCAAAACCTGGGGGGTGACAGATACGCAGTATTTT. This codes for CASKTWGVTDTQYF.

V usage is TRBV11-2 and J usage is TRBJ2-7; 10 bases map to TRBD2. This CDR3 has 16 residues. CDR1 is SGHAT and CDR2 is FQNNGV in the germline V gene. With 4 bases clipped from V and 9 bases from J, the junction kept 15 bases outside the gene matches. The CDR3 here is CASSSPDRLGLAWQYF. The DNA of the CDR3 is TGTGCCAGCAGCTCACCCGACAGACTGGGACTAGCGTGGCAGTACTTC.

Concerning this clone: A read error may produce the germline difference seen at one junction end. CDR3 DNA: TGTTCCAGCAGCTCTCAGTCTTCAGGGGGGAACTTTGGCTACACCTTC. Its translation is CSSSSQSSGGNFGYTF. The rearrangement joins TRBV7-9 to TRBJ1-2, with 7 bases that match TRBD1. In germline, CDR1 is SEHNR, CDR2 FQNEAQ (reference sequence). The CDR3 extends over 16 amino acids.

This chain joins TRBV30 and TRBJ1-2; weak D call: TRBD1 (6 bases). The length of the CDR3 is 15 residues. V lost 3 bases, J lost 1 base, and 15 bases lay in between. Germline V gene data show CDR1 as GTSNPN and CDR2 as SVGIG (reference sequence). The CDR3: CAWRQPGQLNYGYTF. The CDR3 coding sequence is TGTGCCTGGAGACAACCGGGACAACTTAACTATGGCTACACCTTC.

The J gene is TRBJ2-7, the V gene TRBV19; a possible D gene is TRBD1 (6 bases). The CDR3 consists of 13 residues. Germline V gene data show CDR1 as LNHDA and CDR2 as SQIVND (reference sequence). Trimming pared 4 bases from V and 2 bases from J, leaving 9 bases between. The CDR3 DNA is TGTGCCAGTAGTAGAGGACAGCCCTACGAGCAGTACTTC. Amino acids: CASSRGQPYEQYF.

As regards this clone: The germline gene is not matched at one end of the junction; a read error may be the cause. This rearrangement joins TRBV7-9 to TRBJ1-4; 7 bases line up with TRBD1. This CDR3 is built from 17 residues. Germline values: CDR1 SEHNR, CDR2 FQNEAQ (reference sequence). CDR3 in DNA: TGTTCCAGCAGCTTAGCAGGGGGGGAAGAGACTAATGAAAAACTGTTTTTT. It is translated as CSSSLAGGEETNEKLFF.

This clone was recorded only once. V usage is TRBV6-6 and J usage is TRBJ2-2; 8 bases fit TRBD1. Unmatched junction bases numbered 5, after V lost 8 bases and J lost 3 bases. CDR1 and CDR2 from the germline V gene are MNHNY and SVGAGI (reference sequence). CDR3 length equals 14 residues. The DNA for the CDR3 is TGTGCCAGCTACGGACAGGGCGACACCGGGGAGCTGTTTTTT. Its translation is CASYGQGDTGELFF.

V usage is TRBV6-5 and J usage is TRBJ1-1, with 8 bases identical to TRBD1. The CDR3 extends over 15 amino acids. Trimming at V came to 4 bases and at J to 2 bases, leaving 6 bases not matched to a gene. Per germline, CDR1 MNHEY and CDR2 SVGAGI. CDR3 DNA sequence: TGTGCCAGCAGTTCACCGGGACAGGTCAACACTGAAGCTTTCTTT. This codes for CASSSPGQVNTEAFF.

In this sample, this clone turned up a few times. This chain connects TRBV10-3 to TRBJ2-1; TRBD1 matches at 8 bases. Per the germline V gene, CDR1 is ENHRY and CDR2 is SYGVKD. V was pared by 4 bases and J by 5 bases, with 1 base of the junction left unmatched. The CDR3 has 13 amino acids. CDR3 coding DNA: TGTGCCATCAGTGGGGGACAGGACAATGAGCAGTTCTTC. Protein product: CAISGGQDNEQFF.